This is a list of T cell receptor beta chains from one sample in a study of cytomegalovirus exposure and HLA in healthy donors. Clones were read by immunoSEQ multiplex PCR, and TCRdb kept only the in-frame ones, dropping some. The data hold about 160,000 clones, with about 80% observed a single time. The sample comprised PBMCs. These receptors all stem from a woman aged 45-65 years in good health and CMV-seropositive. CDR3s include the opening cysteine and the closing phenylalanine or tryptophan. A D gene is named only where the DNA matches it firmly. Not all rows give a size; the values are once, few, many and, for expanded clones, a class.

>TRBD1|TRBJ2-5|TRBV6-1|NA
CATFEGTDQETQYF
TGTGCCACGTTCGAAGGGACAGACCAAGAGACCCAGTACTTC
>TRBD2|TRBJ2-7|TRBV9|NA
CASSVAPTSGFYEQYF
TGTGCCAGCAGCGTAGCTCCGACTAGCGGATTCTACGAGCAGTACTTC
>TRBD1|TRBJ1-2|TRBV5-5|NA
CASSPRQGEGYTF
TGTGCCAGCAGCCCGAGACAGGGAGAGGGCTACACCTTC
>NA|TRBJ2-7|TRBV6-1|NA
CASTAVWKYEQYF
TGTGCCAGCACTGCGGTATGGAAATACGAGCAGTACTTC
>TRBD1|TRBJ1-1|TRBV7-9|NA
CSSSVGTAYMNTEAFF
TGTTCCAGCAGCGTGGGGACAGCCTATATGAACACTGAAGCTTTCTTT
>TRBD1|TRBJ2-5|TRBV12-5|few
CASGQTGVRETQYF
TGTGCTAGTGGTCAGACAGGGGTCCGTGAGACCCAGTACTTC
>NA|TRBJ1-4|TRBV18|NA
CASSPSGNEKLFF
TGTGCCAGCTCACCCAGCGGAAATGAAAAACTGTTTTTT
>NA|TRBJ2-7|TRBV7-2|NA
CASSLQGIYEQYF
TGTGCCAGCAGCTTGCAGGGGATTTACGAGCAGTACTTC
>NA|TRBJ2-3|TRBV18|NA
CASSAGTSTDTQYF
TGTGCCAGCTCAGCAGGGACTAGCACAGATACGCAGTATTTT
>NA|TRBJ1-2|TRBV7-8|NA
CASSLMIANYGYTF
TGTGCCAGCAGCTTAATGATAGCCAACTATGGCTACACCTTC
>TRBD2|TRBJ2-7|TRBV27|NA
CASKPGLAGGQENEQYF
TGTGCCAGCAAACCGGGACTAGCGGGAGGCCAAGAGAACGAGCAGTACTTC
>TRBD1|TRBJ2-7|TRBV2|NA
CASSVGQGNYEQYF
TGTGCCAGCAGTGTAGGACAGGGGAATTACGAGCAGTACTTC
>NA|TRBJ2-7|TRBV19|NA
CASKGGGPSGEQYF
TGTGCCAGTAAGGGTGGAGGGCCGTCGGGGGAGCAGTACTTC
>TRBD1|TRBJ1-1|TRBV29-1|few
CSVYRQGANTEAFF
TGCAGCGTTTATCGACAGGGGGCTAACACTGAAGCTTTCTTT
>NA|TRBJ1-3|TRBV5-1|NA
CASSLVNQGSGNTIYF
TGCGCCAGCAGCTTGGTGAACCAGGGTAGTGGAAACACCATATATTTT